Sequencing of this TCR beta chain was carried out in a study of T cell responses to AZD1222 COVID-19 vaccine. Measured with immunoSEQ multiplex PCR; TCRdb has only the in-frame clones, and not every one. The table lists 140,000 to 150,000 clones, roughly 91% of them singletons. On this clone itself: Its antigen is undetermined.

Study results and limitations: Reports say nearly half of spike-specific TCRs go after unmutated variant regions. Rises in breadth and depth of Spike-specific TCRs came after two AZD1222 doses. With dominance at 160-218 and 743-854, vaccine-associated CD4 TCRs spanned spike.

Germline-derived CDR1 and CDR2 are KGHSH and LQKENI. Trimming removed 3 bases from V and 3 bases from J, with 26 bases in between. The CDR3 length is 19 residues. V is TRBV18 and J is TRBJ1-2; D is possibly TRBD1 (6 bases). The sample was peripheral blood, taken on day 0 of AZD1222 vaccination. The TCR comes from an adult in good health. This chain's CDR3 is CASSPTLLTRQAAYYGYTF. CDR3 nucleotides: TGTGCCAGCTCACCCACGCTCCTAACGCGACAGGCCGCCTACTATGGCTACACCTTC.